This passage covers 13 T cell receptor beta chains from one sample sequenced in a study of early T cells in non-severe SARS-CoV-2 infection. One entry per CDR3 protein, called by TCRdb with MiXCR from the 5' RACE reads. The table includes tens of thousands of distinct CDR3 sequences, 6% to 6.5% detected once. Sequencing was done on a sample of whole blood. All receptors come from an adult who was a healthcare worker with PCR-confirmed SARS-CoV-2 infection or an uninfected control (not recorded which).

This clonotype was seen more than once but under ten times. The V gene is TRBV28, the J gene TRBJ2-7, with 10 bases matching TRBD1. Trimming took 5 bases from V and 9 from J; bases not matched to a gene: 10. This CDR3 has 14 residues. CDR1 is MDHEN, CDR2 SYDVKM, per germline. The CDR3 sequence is CASSPRGTGVPQYF. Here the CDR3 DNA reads TGTGCCAGCAGTCCCCGCGGGACAGGGGTACCGCAGTACTTC.

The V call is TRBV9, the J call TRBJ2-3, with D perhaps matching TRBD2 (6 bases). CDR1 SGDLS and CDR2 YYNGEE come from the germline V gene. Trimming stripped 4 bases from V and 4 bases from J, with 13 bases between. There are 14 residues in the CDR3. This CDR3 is CASSSTGVPDTQYF. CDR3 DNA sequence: TGTGCCAGCAGCTCCACGGGGGTCCCAGATACGCAGTATTTT.

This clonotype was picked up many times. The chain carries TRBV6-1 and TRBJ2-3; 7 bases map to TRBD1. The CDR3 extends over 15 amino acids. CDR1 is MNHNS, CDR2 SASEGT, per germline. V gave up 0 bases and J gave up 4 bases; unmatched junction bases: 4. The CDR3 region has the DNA TGTGCCAGCAGTGAAGCGCTTCAGGGGGCAGATACGCAGTATTTT. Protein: CASSEALQGADTQYF.

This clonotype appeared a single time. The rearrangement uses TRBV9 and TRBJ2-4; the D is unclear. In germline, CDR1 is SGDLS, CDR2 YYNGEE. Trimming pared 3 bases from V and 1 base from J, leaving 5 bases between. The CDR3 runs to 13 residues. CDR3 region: CASSGGAKNIQYF. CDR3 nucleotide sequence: TGTGCCAGCAGCGGAGGTGCCAAAAACATTCAGTACTTC.

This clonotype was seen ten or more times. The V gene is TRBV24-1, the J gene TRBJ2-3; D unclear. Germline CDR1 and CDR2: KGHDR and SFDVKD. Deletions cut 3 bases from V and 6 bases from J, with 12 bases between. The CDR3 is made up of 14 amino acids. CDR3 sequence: CATSDPRMSDTQYF. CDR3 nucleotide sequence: TGTGCCACCAGTGATCCTAGAATGTCGGATACGCAGTATTTT.

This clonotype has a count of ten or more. The chain's CDR3 is CASSRGGSYNEQFF. In nucleotides, the CDR3 is TGTGCCAGCAGTCGGGGGGGCTCCTACAATGAGCAGTTCTTC. V gene TRBV6-1 combines with J gene TRBJ2-1; 8 bases agree with TRBD2. The germline V gene has CDR1 MNHNS and CDR2 SASEGT. This CDR3 region has 14 residues. The J segment lost 0 bases and the V segment lost 5 bases, leaving 0 bases of the junction unmatched.

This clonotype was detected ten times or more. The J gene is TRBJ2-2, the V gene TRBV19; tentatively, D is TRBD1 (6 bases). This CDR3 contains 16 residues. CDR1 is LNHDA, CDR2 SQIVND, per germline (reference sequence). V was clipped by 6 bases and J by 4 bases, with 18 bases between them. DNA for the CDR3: TGTGCCAGTAGAACACAGGGTTCAACGATCACCGGGGAGCTGTTTTTT. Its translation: CASRTQGSTITGELFF.

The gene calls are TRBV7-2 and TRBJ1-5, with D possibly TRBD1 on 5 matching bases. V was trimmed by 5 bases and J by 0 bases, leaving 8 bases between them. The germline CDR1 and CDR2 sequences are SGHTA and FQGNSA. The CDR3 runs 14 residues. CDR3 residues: CASSQRGSNQPQHF. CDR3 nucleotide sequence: TGTGCCAGCAGCCAGAGGGGTAGCAATCAGCCCCAGCATTTT.

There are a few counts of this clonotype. The CDR3 DNA follows: TGTGCCAGCAAGCAGCGGGGGAACACCGGGGAGCTGTTTTTT. Its translation is CASKQRGNTGELFF. The V call is TRBV2, the J call TRBJ2-2; 7 nucleotides line up with TRBD2. V shed 7 bases, J shed 1 base, and the junction held 3 bases outside the gene matches. The CDR3 covers 14 residues. Germline V gene lookup returns CDR1 SNHLY and CDR2 FYNNEI.

In DNA form, the CDR3 reads TGTGCCAGCAGCCAACCCATCGACAGCATCACAGATACGCAGTATTTT. This gives the protein CASSQPIDSITDTQYF. The V call is TRBV14, the J call TRBJ2-3, with D perhaps matching TRBD1 (5 bases). The germline V and J ends were trimmed by 2 bases and 2 bases, with 14 bases remaining between them. Germline V gene lookup returns CDR1 SGHDN and CDR2 FVKESK. The CDR3 loop spans 16 amino acids.

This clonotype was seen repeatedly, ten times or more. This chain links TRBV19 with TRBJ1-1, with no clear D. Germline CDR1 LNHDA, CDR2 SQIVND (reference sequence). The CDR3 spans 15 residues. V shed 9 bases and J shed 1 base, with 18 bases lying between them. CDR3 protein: CARRLVLQKNTEAFF. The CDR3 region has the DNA TGTGCCAGACGGCTAGTCCTACAGAAGAACACTGAAGCTTTCTTT.

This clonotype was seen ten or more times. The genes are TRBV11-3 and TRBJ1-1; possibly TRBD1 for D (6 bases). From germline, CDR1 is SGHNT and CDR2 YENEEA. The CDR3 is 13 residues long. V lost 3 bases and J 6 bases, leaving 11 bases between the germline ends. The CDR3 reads CASSLLTGSEAFF. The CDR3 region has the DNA TGTGCCAGCAGCTTGCTCACAGGGTCTGAAGCTTTCTTT.

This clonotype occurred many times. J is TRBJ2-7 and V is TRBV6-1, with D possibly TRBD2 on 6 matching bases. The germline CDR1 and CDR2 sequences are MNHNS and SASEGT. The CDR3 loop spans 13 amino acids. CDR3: CGAGSQHPYEQYF. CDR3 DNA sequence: TGTGGGGCGGGAAGTCAGCACCCTTACGAGCAGTACTTC.